This T cell receptor beta chain was captured in a study of T-cell reconstitution after alpha-beta-depleted transplantation in children. The CDR3 loop spans 15 amino acids. Between the trimmed V and J ends, which lost 4 bases and 2 bases, there was a span of 12 bases. The V gene's germline CDR1 is KGHDR and CDR2 SFDVKD. For TCRbeta, the library was prepared with unique molecular identifiers. TCRdb independently ran MiXCR on the PCR reads; one entry per CDR3 protein. The data contain roughly 500,000 distinct CDR3 sequences, 15% to 20% of them singletons. The source material was PBMCs from the stem cell graft donor, sampled from the stem cell graft. This sequence was found in a human donor who donated a stem cell graft to a child with acute lymphoblastic leukemia. The J gene is TRBJ2-3, the V gene TRBV24-1, with TRBD1 as a possible D gene (6 bases). The CDR3: CATSDRDTYTDTQYF. CDR3 nucleotides: TGTGCCACCAGTGACCGGGACACATACACAGATACGCAGTATTTT.